The 24 T cell receptor beta chains below all came from one sample that was sequenced in a study of blood T cell repertoires in COVID-19. TCRdb's copy holds only in-frame clones and misses some; the assay was immunoSEQ multiplex PCR. The data contain some 89,000 clones, roughly 72% of them singletons. Sample: peripheral blood. The receptors come from a man aged 65 to 85 with acute or convalescent COVID-19.

The chain joins TRBV5-1 to TRBJ2-3; D perhaps matches TRBD1 (5 bases). Germline V lookup: CDR1 SGHRS, CDR2 YFSETQ. This CDR3 comprises 14 residues. V was pared by 4 bases and J by 3 bases, with 12 bases between. This chain's CDR3 is CASSQQAVTDTQYF. CDR3 DNA: TGCGCCAGCAGCCAACAGGCCGTTACAGATACGCAGTATTTT.

This chain connects TRBV5-6 to TRBJ1-1; TRBD1 aligns across 10 bases. The germline V gene has CDR1 SGHDT and CDR2 YYEEEE. The V and J ends lost 2 bases and 4 bases, in that order; junction bases with no gene match: 2. This CDR3 is 14 amino acids long. DNA for the CDR3: TGTGCCAGCAGCTTTTGGACAGGGGGCACTGAAGCTTTCTTT. Translating it yields CASSFWTGGTEAFF. The full variable domain, rest sourced from reference TRBV5-6 and TRBJ1-1, is DAGVTQSPTHLIKTRGQQVTLRCSPKSGHDTVSWYQQALGQGPQFIFQYYEEEERQRGNFPDRFSGHQFPNYSSELNVNALLLGDSALYLCASSFWTGGTEAFFGQGTRLTVV.

The CDR3 is CAISESLQATDTQYF. As DNA, the CDR3 is TGTGCCATCAGTGAGTCCCTCCAGGCAACAGATACGCAGTATTTT. The genes are TRBV10-3 and TRBJ2-3; D is unresolved. Germline V gene lookup returns CDR1 ENHRY and CDR2 SYGVKD. V was pared by 0 bases and J by 3 bases, with 10 bases between. The CDR3 totals 15 residues.

The CDR3, as DNA: TGTGCCTCGAGGACAGGGCGCTTTTTGGACACTGAAGCTTTCTTT. This gives the protein CASRTGRFLDTEAFF. This sequence joins TRBV30 and TRBJ1-1; 8 bases are a match to TRBD1. Germline CDR1 reads GTSNPN; CDR2 reads SVGIG (reference sequence). The CDR3 totals 15 residues. V lost 7 bases to trimming and J lost 3 bases; unmatched junction nucleotides: 13.

In DNA, the CDR3 is TGTGCCAGCAGTCGACGGGGAAGGGACGAGCAGTACGTC. Translated, it gives CASSRRGRDEQYV. V is TRBV2 and J is TRBJ2-7; D may be TRBD2 (5 bases). The V gene's germline CDR1 is SNHLY and CDR2 FYNNEI. The CDR3 covers 13 residues. Deletions cut 5 bases from V and 5 bases from J, with 13 bases between.

The chain carries TRBV18 and TRBJ2-1; a possible D gene is TRBD2 (6 bases). The CDR3 is 14 amino acids. Trimming left V 0 bases short and J 8 bases short, with 11 bases between. Germline V lookup: CDR1 KGHSH, CDR2 LQKENI. Here the CDR3 reads CASSPPLREDEQFF. CDR3 in DNA: TGTGCCAGCTCACCACCTCTTAGGGAGGATGAGCAGTTCTTC.

This clone is a singleton in its sample. The chain has TRBV19 and TRBJ1-6, with 7 bases matching TRBD1. After removal of 3 bases from V and 9 bases from J, the junction contained 8 bases not matched to a gene. Germline loops: CDR1 LNHDA, CDR2 SQIVND (reference sequence). The CDR3 loop spans 15 amino acids. CDR3 DNA sequence: TGTGCCAGTAGTATCCTCGACAGGGCGAGTTCACCCCTCCACTTT. This gives the protein CASSILDRASSPLHF.

This clone appeared once. The chain recombines TRBV12-3 or TRBV12-4 with TRBJ1-1; 7 positions match TRBD1. CDR3 size: 12 residues. V lost 6 bases, J lost 6 bases, and 4 bases stayed unmatched. CDR3 loop: CASSPTGAEAFF. CDR3 bases: TGTGCCAGCAGCCCAACAGGGGCTGAAGCTTTCTTT.

This chain links TRBV19 with TRBJ2-3; 7 nucleotides match TRBD1. CDR3 length equals 15 residues. The germline gives CDR1 LNHDA, CDR2 SQIVND (reference sequence). The V and J ends lost 5 bases and 5 bases, in that order; junction bases with no gene match: 10. CDR3 sequence reads: CASSPGGQGGDTQYF. For the CDR3, the DNA is TGTGCCAGTAGTCCAGGGGGACAAGGGGGAGATACGCAGTATTTT.

The gene calls are TRBV2 and TRBJ1-4, with 10 positions matching TRBD1. The CDR3 is 16 amino acids. Per the germline V gene, CDR1 is SNHLY and CDR2 is FYNNEI. With 5 bases clipped from V and 5 bases from J, the junction kept 8 bases outside the gene matches. The CDR3 coding sequence is TGTGCCAGCAGTTACCGGGACAGGGGATCGAATGAAAAACTGTTTTTT. Protein: CASSYRDRGSNEKLFF.

The V call is TRBV11-2, the J call TRBJ2-3, with a possible D match to TRBD1 (6 bases). V lost 0 bases, J lost 1 base, and 14 bases lay in between. Germline loops: CDR1 SGHAT, CDR2 FQNNGV. The CDR3 extends over 17 amino acids. CDR3 in DNA: TGTGCCAGCAGCTTAGACGGAACAGGGAACTGCACAGATACGCAGTATTTT. This encodes CASSLDGTGNCTDTQYF.

The chain joins TRBV24-1 to TRBJ2-1; 10 bases map to TRBD1. Germline loops: CDR1 KGHDR, CDR2 SFDVKD. This CDR3 is built from 17 residues. The ends lost 5 bases at V and 3 bases at J; junction bases unmatched: 9. In DNA, the CDR3 is TGTGCCACCAGTGCCGCCCCGGGGACAGGGGACTACAATGAGCAGTTCTTC. The encoded protein is CATSAAPGTGDYNEQFF.

CDR3 DNA sequence: TGTGCCAGCAGCCCAAGGGACCGGGGGAGATCACCCCTCCACTTT. Its translation is CASSPRDRGRSPLHF. The chain recombines TRBV11-2 with TRBJ1-6; the D gene is possibly TRBD1 (5 bases). The CDR3 contains 15 residues. The V and J ends lost 5 bases and 10 bases respectively, with 18 bases between them. Germline V CDR1 and CDR2: SGHAT, FQNNGV.

This chain uses TRBV10-3 with TRBJ2-5; 7 bases match TRBD2. The germline CDR1 and CDR2 sequences are ENHRY and SYGVKD. V gave up 3 bases and J gave up 1 base; unmatched junction bases: 5. The CDR3 is made up of 15 amino acids. This chain's CDR3 is CAISESSGGQETQYF. CDR3 nucleotides: TGTGCCATCAGTGAAAGCTCGGGGGGCCAAGAGACCCAGTACTTC.

The genes are TRBV19 and TRBJ1-5, with TRBD1 identical over 11 bases. The J segment lost 6 bases and the V segment lost 6 bases, leaving 4 bases of the junction unmatched. The CDR3 extends over 14 amino acids. Germline V CDR1 and CDR2: LNHDA, SQIVND (reference sequence). Written as DNA, the CDR3 is TGTGCCAGTAGCGGGACAGGGGGTCCTCAGCCCCAGCATTTT. It is translated as CASSGTGGPQPQHF.

The V call is TRBV2, the J call TRBJ1-3, with D unresolved. The V gene lost 6 bases and the J gene lost 0 bases, with 6 bases spanning the gap. The length of the CDR3 is 13 residues. CDR1 and CDR2 from the germline V gene are SNHLY and FYNNEI. As DNA, the CDR3 is TGTGCCAGCAGCGACTCCTCTGGAAACACCATATATTTT. This translates into CASSDSSGNTIYF.

The chain has TRBV10-3 and TRBJ1-5; no reliable D call. Trimming removed 2 bases from V and 0 bases from J, with 8 bases in between. The CDR3 contains 15 residues. Germline CDR1 reads ENHRY; CDR2 reads SYGVKD. In nucleotides, the CDR3 is TGTGCCATCAGTGAGGGCACAGCTAGCAATCAGCCCCAGCATTTT. Protein sequence: CAISEGTASNQPQHF.

Only one count was recorded for this clone. This chain links TRBV19 with TRBJ1-2; TRBD1 matches 7 bases. CDR1 LNHDA and CDR2 SQIVND come from the germline V gene (reference sequence). This CDR3 has 13 residues. Trimming at V came to 5 bases and at J to 8 bases, leaving 8 bases not matched to a gene. This CDR3 reads CASSYTGAGGYTF. The CDR3 DNA is TGTGCCAGTAGTTACACAGGGGCGGGAGGCTACACCTTC. Using reference TRBV19 and TRBJ1-2 for the parts outside the CDR3, the full variable domain is DGGITQSPKYLFRKEGQNVTLSCEQNLNHDAMYWYRQDPGQGLRLIYYSQIVNDFQKGDIAEGYSVSREKKESFPLTVTSAQKNPTAFYLCASSYTGAGGYTFGSGTRLTVV.

This clone appeared a few times. This chain uses TRBV2 with TRBJ2-7; TRBD1 agrees at 7 bases. CDR3 length: 12 residues. The J segment lost 2 bases and the V segment lost 6 bases, leaving 1 base of the junction unmatched. Germline V gene lookup returns CDR1 SNHLY and CDR2 FYNNEI. CDR3 sequence: CASRDRAYEQYF. CDR3 DNA: TGTGCCAGCAGAGACAGGGCCTACGAGCAGTACTTC.

This chain links TRBV19 with TRBJ1-4; D gene ambiguous. V was pared by 6 bases and J by 8 bases, with 7 bases between. This CDR3 region has 11 residues. Germline lookup yields CDR1 LNHDA and CDR2 SQIVND (reference sequence). The CDR3 nucleotides read TGTGCCAGTAGGATGAGGGAAAAACTGTTTTTT. Protein sequence: CASRMREKLFF.

The chain links TRBV20-1 to TRBJ2-5, with 12 bases aligning to TRBD2. This CDR3 comprises 15 residues. The germline V gene has CDR1 DFQATT and CDR2 SNEGSKA (reference sequence). V was pared by 5 bases and J by 4 bases, with 8 bases of the junction left unmatched. CDR3 sequence reads: CSARGLAGYTETQYF. The CDR3 coding sequence is TGCAGTGCTCGTGGACTAGCGGGATACACAGAGACCCAGTACTTC.

CDR3 coding DNA: TGCGCCAGCAGTTTTTCACCGGGACAGGTTAACTATGGCTACACCTTC. Encoded protein: CASSFSPGQVNYGYTF. The chain couples TRBV5-1 to TRBJ1-2; 8 bases line up with TRBD1. This CDR3 comprises 16 residues. Germline values: CDR1 SGHRS, CDR2 YFSETQ. With 5 bases clipped from V and 1 base from J, the junction kept 10 bases outside the gene matches.

This chain joins TRBV9 and TRBJ2-1, with D possibly TRBD2 on 7 matching bases. Trimming removed 6 bases from V and 8 bases from J, with 21 bases in between. Germline lookup yields CDR1 SGDLS and CDR2 YYNGEE. The CDR3 sequence is 15 residues long. The CDR3, as DNA: TGTGCCAGCACCCGTATCGGGGGGCGCTGGGATGAGCAGTTCTTC. Its protein is CASTRIGGRWDEQFF.

The rearrangement uses TRBV28 and TRBJ1-2; TRBD1 might be the D (5 bases). CDR1 is MDHEN, CDR2 SYDVKM, per germline. Trimming removed 5 bases from V and 8 bases from J, with 15 bases in between. This CDR3 region has 13 residues. CDR3 nucleotide sequence: TGTGCCAGCAGTGAAGCAGGGCGAGAAGGCTACACCTTC. Translated: CASSEAGREGYTF.